This entry lists 19 T cell receptor beta chains sequenced from one sample in a study of CD8+ T cells in alopecia areata. Sequencing templates came from extracted RNA that was reverse transcribed into cDNA. Some clones are missing from TCRdb's copy, which holds only in-frame ones; the method was immunoSEQ multiplex PCR. The repertoire has around 200,000 clones, roughly 65% of them found once; the top ten carry approximately 1.7%. Specimen: CD4+ T cells sorted from blood, collected at week 0. The receptors shown here come from a human donor with alopecia areata.

The CDR3 protein is CAWSGNEKLFF. The CDR3 DNA is TGTGCCTGGAGTGGGAATGAAAAACTGTTTTTT. V and J are TRBV30 and TRBJ1-4; the D is unclear. Germline loops: CDR1 GTSNPN, CDR2 SVGIG (reference sequence). V gave up 1 base and J gave up 5 bases, with 2 bases separating them. The CDR3 covers 11 residues.

The genes are TRBV2 and TRBJ1-5, with D perhaps matching TRBD1 (5 bases). The V end lost 3 bases, the J end lost 2 bases, and 11 bases lay between the germline ends. The CDR3 runs 15 residues. Germline CDR1 reads SNHLY; CDR2 reads FYNNEI. DNA of the CDR3: TGTGCCAGCAGTGAGGCAGGGCTGGGCAATCAGCCCCAGCATTTT. It yields the protein CASSEAGLGNQPQHF.

This clone was counted only a few times. The chain carries TRBV6-1 and TRBJ2-1; 7 bases match TRBD1. The V segment lost 4 bases and the J segment 3 bases; nucleotides outside the gene matches: 6. Germline assignment: CDR1 MNHNS and CDR2 SASEGT. The CDR3 is 15 amino acids. The CDR3 spells CASSARGQLYNEQFF. CDR3 coding DNA: TGTGCCAGCAGTGCCCGGGGACAGCTCTACAATGAGCAGTTCTTC.

The genes are TRBV30 and TRBJ1-5; weak D call: TRBD1 (6 bases). This CDR3 comprises 15 residues. Trimming removed 0 bases at V and 6 bases at J, with 15 bases between. Germline lookup yields CDR1 GTSNPN and CDR2 SVGIG (reference sequence). CDR3 bases: TGTGCCTGGAGTGTTAGGGACACACCCAGTCAGCCCCAGCATTTT. Amino acids: CAWSVRDTPSQPQHF.

Only a few counts were recorded for this clone. The chain has TRBV29-1 and TRBJ2-3; 13 bases agree with TRBD2. J gave up 4 bases and V 6 bases, and 7 bases lay outside the gene matches. The germline gives CDR1 SQVTM, CDR2 ANQGSEA. This CDR3 is built from 15 residues. CDR3 coding DNA: TGCAGCGTCAAAACTAGCGGGGGGGACTCAGATACGCAGTATTTT. Protein product: CSVKTSGGDSDTQYF.

V gene TRBV19 combines with J gene TRBJ2-7; the match to TRBD1 covers 8 bases. The germline V gene encodes CDR1 LNHDA and CDR2 SQIVND (reference sequence). The CDR3 sequence is 14 residues long. With 5 bases clipped from V and 2 bases from J, the junction kept 5 bases outside the gene matches. The CDR3 spells CASSPGDRTYEQYF. The CDR3 DNA reads TGTGCCAGTAGTCCCGGGGACAGGACCTACGAGCAGTACTTC.

This clone was counted a few times. The chain's CDR3 is CATSKAGRGDQPQHF. For the CDR3, the DNA is TGTGCCACCAGCAAAGCTGGTAGGGGTGATCAGCCCCAGCATTTT. V usage is TRBV15 and J usage is TRBJ1-5; D possibly corresponds to TRBD1 (5 bases). Trimming shortened V by 4 bases and J by 5 bases, and 15 bases separated the two germline ends. The CDR3 consists of 15 residues. Germline V CDR1 and CDR2: LNHNV, YYDKDF (reference sequence).

The rearrangement joins TRBV7-2 to TRBJ1-2; no firm D call. This CDR3 comprises 11 residues. In germline, CDR1 is SGHTA, CDR2 FQGNSA. Trimming pared 2 bases from V and 5 bases from J, leaving 3 bases between. CDR3 protein: CASSLLYGYTF. CDR3 nucleotide sequence: TGTGCCAGCAGCTTACTTTATGGCTACACCTTC.

In its sample, this clone is medium-sized. The chain has TRBV18 and TRBJ2-3, with TRBD2 matching 8 bases. CDR3 length: 16 amino acids. The junction had 5 bases not matched to a gene; V was cut back by 1 base and J by 2 bases. The germline CDR1 and CDR2 sequences are KGHSH and LQKENI. The CDR3 nucleotides read TGTGCCAGCTCACCACTCCAGCGGGGGAACACAGATACGCAGTATTTT. It codes for CASSPLQRGNTDTQYF.

This clone was counted at least ten times. The CDR3 protein is CAWSGRNEKLFF. DNA of the CDR3: TGTGCCTGGAGTGGAAGAAACGAAAAACTGTTTTTT. The chain has TRBV30 and TRBJ1-4, with unresolved D. V lost 1 base, J lost 8 bases, and 8 bases lay in between. CDR1 and CDR2 from the germline V gene are GTSNPN and SVGIG (reference sequence). This CDR3 region has 12 residues.

In regard to this clone: The same CDR3 can be traced to other DNA sequences in this sample. The chain carries TRBV7-2 and TRBJ2-6, with a possible D match to TRBD1 (5 bases). CDR1 and CDR2 from the germline V gene are SGHTA and FQGNSA. The ends were cut back, 5 bases at V and 2 bases at J, with 10 bases in the middle. The CDR3 consists of 15 residues. CDR3: CASSARVAGANVLTF. CDR3 bases: TGTGCCAGCAGCGCCAGGGTGGCTGGGGCCAACGTCCTGACTTTC.

The chain joins TRBV6-1 to TRBJ1-6; D is perhaps TRBD1 (5 bases). This CDR3 contains 13 residues. The ends were cut back, 8 bases at V and 4 bases at J, with 9 bases in the middle. Germline lookup yields CDR1 MNHNS and CDR2 SASEGT. The CDR3 region has the DNA TGTGCCAGCGCGACAGTTTATAATTCACCCCTCCACTTT. Amino acid sequence: CASATVYNSPLHF.

This clone was seen only once. The chain uses TRBV4-1 and TRBJ1-1, with D unclear. V was trimmed by 1 base and J by 2 bases, leaving 8 bases between them. The germline CDR1 and CDR2 sequences are MGHRA and YSYEKL. The CDR3 covers 14 residues. In DNA, the CDR3 is TGCGCCAGCAGCCAAGTTCTCCCCAACACTGAAGCTTTCTTT. Protein product: CASSQVLPNTEAFF.

The CDR3 coding sequence is TGTGCCAGCAGTGCGGTCCTGGCCTGGGGAGATACGCAGTATTTT. Its translation is CASSAVLAWGDTQYF. The V call is TRBV25-1, the J call TRBJ2-3; no reliable D call. In germline, CDR1 is MGHDK, CDR2 SYGVNS. CDR3 length: 15 residues. The V end was cut by 4 bases, the J end by 5 bases, with 16 bases between.

The chain recombines TRBV30 with TRBJ1-6; possibly TRBD1 for D (5 bases). Looked up from germline, CDR1 is GTSNPN and CDR2 is SVGIG (reference sequence). CDR3 length equals 14 residues. V lost 1 base and J 8 bases, leaving 12 bases between the germline ends. The DNA for the CDR3 is TGTGCCTGGAGTGCCGAGACAGTATATTCACCCCTCCACTTT. It encodes CAWSAETVYSPLHF.

The chain carries TRBV20-1 and TRBJ2-7; D remains ambiguous. CDR3 length equals 11 residues. Trimming pared 7 bases from V and 3 bases from J, leaving 10 bases between. From germline, CDR1 is DFQATT and CDR2 SNEGSKA (reference sequence). This CDR3 is CSVPGFYEQYF. As DNA, the CDR3 is TGCAGTGTGCCCGGATTCTACGAGCAGTACTTC.

This chain links TRBV5-1 with TRBJ2-7, with TRBD2 matching 8 bases. Germline CDR1 is SGHRS and CDR2 is YFSETQ. V was pared by 7 bases and J by 1 base, with 10 bases of the junction left unmatched. This CDR3 has 15 amino acids. The CDR3 bases are TGCGCCAGCGGCCCCGGGAGGGGTACTTCCTACGAGCAGTACTTC. This sequence encodes CASGPGRGTSYEQYF.

The rearrangement uses TRBV2 and TRBJ2-5; D call uncertain. V lost 3 bases and J 2 bases, leaving 7 bases between the germline ends. The germline gives CDR1 SNHLY, CDR2 FYNNEI. The CDR3 loop spans 13 amino acids. The CDR3, as DNA: TGTGCCAGCAGTGAGTCTAGACAAGAGACCCAGTACTTC. Translating gives CASSESRQETQYF.

In this sample, this clone turned up a few times. The V call is TRBV29-1, the J call TRBJ1-2, with D possibly TRBD1 on 5 matching bases. The CDR3 runs to 13 residues. CDR1 is SQVTM and CDR2 is ANQGSEA in the germline V gene. V lost 1 base and J lost 4, with 10 bases in between. CDR3: CSVEAGTAYGYTF. The CDR3 DNA follows: TGCAGCGTTGAAGCCGGGACGGCCTATGGCTACACCTTC. The entire variable domain, with the rest obtained from reference TRBV29-1 and TRBJ1-2, is as follows: SAVISQKPSRDICQRGTSLTIQCQVDSQVTMMFWYRQQPGQSLTLIATANQGSEATYESGFVIDKFPISRPNLTFSTLTVSNMSPEDSSIYLCSVEAGTAYGYTFGSGTRLTVV.